The source of this T cell receptor beta chain is a study of OX40 agonist ivuxolimab in advanced cancers. As for the study more broadly: Ivuxolimab, which targeted the costimulatory receptor OX40 (CD134), was an agonistic, fully human IgG2 monoclonal antibody. Partial responses occurred in three dose-escalation patients, of whom one had hepatocellular carcinoma and two had cutaneous melanoma. The paper describes the monotherapy dose-escalation part (N of about 54 patients) of the phase I trial of ivuxolimab. Peripheral TCRbeta sequencing aimed to test whether ivuxolimab altered TCR sequence diversity and caused clonal T-cell expansion. Intravenous ivuxolimab was administered to patients every 2 weeks at six dose levels: 0.01, 0.1, 0.3, 1.5, 3 and 10 mg/kg. Prior anti-PD-1, anti-PD-L1 or anti-CTLA-4 therapy was permitted, and checkpoint inhibitors had been received by roughly 40% of dose-escalation patients. A male proportion of around 80% and a mean age of around 60 years, ranging from roughly 23 to 79, were recorded for the dose-escalation cohort. Of the approximately 54 patients in dose escalation, 19 had hepatocellular carcinoma, about 15 had melanoma, 9 had renal cell carcinoma and 9 had head and neck cancer.

Genomic DNA was isolated from the sorted cells so that the TCRbeta CDR3 region could be sequenced. TCRbeta CDR3 regions were sequenced using the immunoSEQ Assay. TCRdb retrieved this table from immuneACCESS and kept in-frame rearrangements only. Not all clones are present; in checked studies, unresolved V genes account for under half, and no reason is known for the remainder. The table for this sample lists more than 7,500 clones; 55% to 75% of them were counted only once. The ten largest clones take up 25% to 30% of the sample. Comment on this clone: Its antigen remains unidentified. Base qualities are not at hand, and no much larger clone is one base apart.

The trial excluded patients who had a history of autoimmune disease or who were on systemic immunosuppression. Peripheral blood for TCR sequencing was collected from all dose cohorts at baseline, on cycle 4 day 1, and on cycle 7 day 1. The samples were taken from a phase I, first-in-human, multicenter, open-label dose-escalation trial of ivuxolimab. The trial enrolled adults with locally advanced or metastatic head and neck squamous cell, hepatocellular, melanoma or renal cell carcinoma. Before TCR sequencing, CD4+ T cells and CD8+ T cells were sorted from peripheral blood as separate populations. General study outcomes and caveats: Low levels of normalized T-cell clonal expansion were also shown by some nonresponding patients. Which antigens the clonally expanded peripheral T cells were specific for was not determined. At doses from 0.1 to 3.0 mg/kg, clonal expansion was seen in both CD4+ and CD8+ blood T cells between baseline and week 6. In the 0.1-3.0 mg/kg groups, partial responders had among the lowest normalized peripheral clonal expansion, particularly in CD8+ T cells. After ivuxolimab, CD8+ T cells had more expanded clones than CD4+ T cells on average.

For CDR1 and CDR2, the germline V gene lists SNHLY and FYNNEI. V is reduced by 8 bases and J by 7 bases, leaving a spacing of 11 bases between them. CDR3 length: 12 amino acids, cysteine to phenylalanine. Left in the record is the CDR3 DNA by itself, 36 bases read in frame from the first base. Recombination joined TRBV2 with TRBJ2-2, with no reliable assignment of the D segment. Sequenced material: CD4+ or CD8+ T cells sorted from blood, taken in a trial of the OX40 agonist ivuxolimab. The source of this sequence is an adult with an advanced solid tumor such as melanoma, head and neck, liver or kidney cancer. The CDR3 has the sequence CASGEMGGELFF. In nucleotides, the sequence is TGTGCCAGCGGAGAGATGGGCGGGGAGCTGTTTTTT.